The 25 T cell receptor beta chains below were found in one sample sequenced in a study of tumor and adjacent non-tumor tissue in lung cancer (dated by TCRdb to between 2017 and 2018). The library was produced with multiplex PCR. Instrument used: Illumina HiSeq 2500. TCRbeta libraries were constructed through three rounds of nested PCR with primers (Table S4) according to protocols modified from ARM-PCR. The raw public reads went through TCRdb reprocessing: fastp at Q25, MiXCR clone calling, in-frame beta chains kept. Every CDR3 protein is listed once, alongside the most common genes and DNA of its rows. Present in this sample are over 110,000 distinct CDR3 sequences, roughly 66% of which were seen just once. In total, the top ten clones hold 18% of the sample. Bulk unsorted tissue served as the source for RNA extraction, and RNA quality was assessed using a NanoDrop ND-1000 and an Agilent 2100. Sequenced sample: lung tumor tissue. Every receptor here comes from a man aged 60 to 69 with small cell lung cancer.

Worth noting for this clonotype: This may be a read error: a much more frequent sequence differs by one nucleotide. This chain joins TRBV12-3 or TRBV12-4 and TRBJ2-1; D possibly uses TRBD1 or TRBD2 (5 bases each). Trimming stripped 3 bases from V and 7 bases from J, with 16 bases between. The CDR3 is 15 residues long. The CDR3 DNA sequence: TGTGCCAGCAGTTTGGTCGGGACCTTTAAAAATGAGCAGTTCTTC. Translated, it gives CASSLVGTFKNEQFF.

The chain joins TRBV7-9 to TRBJ2-7, with D possibly being TRBD2 (6 bases). V lost 4 bases, J lost 3 bases, and 19 bases lay in between. The CDR3 is 16 amino acids. Germline V gene data show CDR1 as SEHNR and CDR2 as FQNEAQ (reference sequence). CDR3 region: CASSSRDSPNGYEQYF. CDR3 bases: TGTGCCAGCAGCTCACGGGACTCTCCAAACGGCTACGAGCAGTACTTC.

This sequence joins TRBV7-8 and TRBJ1-5, with a tentative D call TRBD1 (6 bases). V lost 5 bases to trimming and J lost 5 bases, with 16 bases between them. The length of the CDR3 is 15 residues. Germline V lookup: CDR1 SGHVS, CDR2 FQNEAQ. CDR3 DNA: TGTGCCAGCAGCCCCATAAGGGGGATTTATCAGCCCCAGCATTTT. This sequence encodes CASSPIRGIYQPQHF.

This clonotype was counted between two and nine times. This chain links TRBV12-3 or TRBV12-4 with TRBJ1-2; D is perhaps TRBD1 (5 bases). Deletions cut 3 bases from V and 7 bases from J, with 15 bases between. The CDR3 sequence is 14 residues long. The CDR3 DNA reads as TGTGCCAGCAGTTTGCGTGGGCAGGGAGGTGGCTACACCTTC. Translated, it gives CASSLRGQGGGYTF.

Concerning this clonotype itself: Sequence at one end of the junction differs from germline and may be a read error. The chain recombines TRBV11-3 with TRBJ2-5; the D is unclear. The CDR3 contains 13 residues. Germline-derived CDR1 and CDR2 are SGHNT and YENEEA. The CDR3 region has the DNA TGCGCCGGCAGCTTAGTAGCCTGGGAGACCCAGTACTTC. This encodes CAGSLVAWETQYF.

In the case of this clonotype: Compared with germline, one end of the junction differs, possibly owing to a read error. The chain combines TRBV28 with TRBJ1-2; 10 bases fit TRBD1. Germline V gene lookup returns CDR1 MDHEN and CDR2 SYDVKM. CDR3 length: 14 residues. The CDR3 spells CASSVTGGMYDYTF. DNA for the CDR3: TGTGCCAGCAGTGTGACAGGGGGCATGTATGACTACACCTTC.

With respect to this clonotype: One junction end does not reproduce the germline sequence, and a read error may be involved. The V gene is TRBV11-3, the J gene TRBJ2-1; 10 nucleotides align to TRBD1. Germline V CDR1 and CDR2: SGHNT, YENEEA. The CDR3 is made up of 24 amino acids. The CDR3 region has the DNA TGTGCCAGCAACCCCGGGTTCCCGAGCTACTCCGGGACAGGGGTCCCAAGCTCCTATAATGAGCAATTCTTC. Translating it yields CASNPGFPSYSGTGVPSSYNEQFF. Supplemented by reference TRBV11-3 and TRBJ2-1, the full variable domain reads EAGVVQSPRYKIIEKKQPVAFWCNPISGHNTLYWYLQNLGQGPELLIRYENEEAVDDSQLPKDRFSAERLKGVDSTLKIQPAELGDSAVYLCASNPGFPSYSGTGVPSSYNEQFFGPGTRLTVL.

This clonotype was seen more than once but under ten times. The rearrangement links TRBV6-6 to TRBJ2-5; 7 bases are shared with TRBD2. Germline CDR1 MNHNY, CDR2 SVGAGI (reference sequence). The length of the CDR3 is 18 residues. V was clipped by 0 bases and J by 5 bases; unmatched bases: 15. CDR3 bases: TGTGCCAGCAGTTACTCGCTCACCGGGAGGAGAATTTGGGAGACCCAGTACTTC. Translating gives CASSYSLTGRRIWETQYF.

This clonotype was counted only a few times. In this CDR3 the conserved last residue, phenylalanine or tryptophan, is missing, so a read error is likely. The J gene is TRBJ2-4, the V gene TRBV5-1, with D tentatively TRBD2 (6 bases). The CDR3 has 16 amino acids. The V end lost 3 bases, the J end lost 7 bases, and 20 bases lay between the germline ends. Germline V lookup: CDR1 SGHRS, CDR2 YFSETQ. The CDR3, as DNA: TGCGCCAGCAGCTCGGGGGACGGTCTATCTTTGAACATTCAGTACTTA. This translates into CASSSGDGLSLNIQYL.

Worth noting for this clonotype: No conserved phenylalanine or tryptophan is present at the end of the CDR3, so a read error is the likely explanation. Because the CDR3's place on the DNA is in doubt, the DNA is left out and the CDR3 is given as listed by TCRdb. The chain combines TRBV6-5 with TRBJ2-7; the table's TRBD1 call for D was not verified on the DNA. The CDR3 is made up of 15 amino acids, end residues included. CDR1 and CDR2 (germline): MNHEY, SVGAGI. CDR3 protein: CASSPDPGQGYEQYL.

The chain links TRBV5-6 to TRBJ2-7, with unresolved D. The CDR3 is made up of 13 amino acids. Per germline, CDR1 SGHDT and CDR2 YYEEEE. As DNA, the CDR3 is TGTACCAGCAGCCTGGGTCGCGCTTACGAGCAGTACGTC. This encodes CTSSLGRAYEQYV.

Concerning this clonotype: The germline gene is not matched at one end of the junction; a read error may be the cause. The CDR3 nucleotides are TGTGCCAGCAGCACCCGACAGCGGTGCAACAATGAGGAGTTCTTC. It yields the protein CASSTRQRCNNEEFF. The rearrangement joins TRBV11-1 to TRBJ2-1, with D perhaps TRBD1 or TRBD2 (5 bases each). Germline lookup yields CDR1 SGHAT and CDR2 FQDESV (reference sequence). This CDR3 has 15 residues.

As regards this clonotype: A junction boundary mismatches the germline segment, possibly from a read error. This chain links TRBV12-3 or TRBV12-4 with TRBJ2-2; maybe TRBD2 (6 bases). This CDR3 has 16 residues. CDR3 DNA: TGTGCCAGCAGTTCAGGGTGGACTATTAACACCGGGAAGCTGTTTTTT. Protein product: CASSSGWTINTGKLFF.

Details on this clonotype: At one end, the junction sequence differs from germline, possibly due to a read error. The CDR3: CASCQGRRVLLDEQFF. CDR3 nucleotides: TGTGCCAGCTGCCAAGGGCGGAGGGTCCTACTGGATGAGCAGTTCTTC. V usage is TRBV14 and J usage is TRBJ2-1, with D tentatively TRBD2 (6 bases). Germline V CDR1 and CDR2: SGHDN, FVKESK. The CDR3 has 16 amino acids.

This clonotype is medium-sized. This chain links TRBV11-2 with TRBJ1-5, with a tentative D call TRBD1 (6 bases). V was clipped by 0 bases and J by 7 bases, with 7 bases between them. The CDR3 totals 13 residues. Germline CDR1 reads SGHAT; CDR2 reads FQNNGV. CDR3 nucleotide sequence: TGTGCCAGCAGCTTAGACAGGGGCCAGCCCCAGCATTTT. Protein sequence: CASSLDRGQPQHF.

Turning to this clonotype: One junction end disagrees with the germline gene, perhaps due to a read error. As DNA, the CDR3 is TGTGCCAGCAGCTCCACGTTTAACGAACAGTACTTC. Translated, it gives CASSSTFNEQYF. This chain links TRBV7-9 with TRBJ2-7; D not certain. The germline V gene has CDR1 SEHNR and CDR2 FQNEAQ (reference sequence). This CDR3 spans 12 amino acids.

As concerns this clonotype: Compared with germline, one end of the junction differs, possibly owing to a read error. The rearrangement joins TRBV29-1 to TRBJ2-1; unclear D gene. The V gene's germline CDR1 is SQVTM and CDR2 ANQGSEA. This CDR3 region has 17 residues. Here the CDR3 reads CIVEVHLRLGYYNEQFF. CDR3 nucleotide sequence: TGCATCGTTGAAGTTCACTTGCGGCTTGGATACTACAATGAGCAGTTCTTC.

The chain has TRBV12-3 or TRBV12-4 and TRBJ1-4; 7 bases agree with TRBD1. The J segment lost 2 bases and the V segment lost 5 bases, leaving 8 bases of the junction unmatched. The CDR3 is 16 amino acids. This CDR3 reads CASSPTRGATNEKLFF. As DNA, the CDR3 is TGTGCCAGCAGTCCGACCAGGGGGGCGACTAATGAAAAACTGTTTTTT.

This clonotype was seen once. The V gene is TRBV6-1, the J gene TRBJ2-1; D uncertain. The germline V gene encodes CDR1 MNHNS and CDR2 SASEGT. The CDR3 has 13 amino acids. Trimming shortened V by 0 bases and J by 12 bases, and 12 bases separated the two germline ends. CDR3 region: CASSEAQVSGQFF. The CDR3 nucleotides read TGTGCCAGCAGTGAAGCGCAGGTATCTGGGCAGTTCTTC.

There are many counts of this clonotype. The chain uses TRBV11-2 and TRBJ1-1; no firm D call. Trimming stripped 1 base from V and 6 bases from J, with 12 bases between. The germline CDR1 and CDR2 sequences are SGHAT and FQNNGV. The CDR3 covers 14 residues. This CDR3 reads CASSLARGSAEAFF. CDR3 DNA: TGTGCCAGCAGCTTAGCGCGGGGTTCGGCTGAAGCTTTCTTT.

Of note for this clonotype: Just one base apart from a much larger clone, this may be a read error. V gene TRBV12-3 or TRBV12-4 combines with J gene TRBJ2-2; the D gene is possibly TRBD2 (6 bases). The CDR3 is 15 amino acids. Trimming stripped 4 bases from V and 5 bases from J, with 14 bases between. CDR3 DNA: TGTGCCAGCAGTTCTCGGACGGGAGCAACCGGGGAGCTGTTTTTT. It translates to CASSSRTGATGELFF.

A few counts support this clonotype. The rearrangement links TRBV6-6 to TRBJ2-1; 12 bases fit TRBD2. V dropped 1 base and J dropped 9; count of bases not matched to a gene: 4. The germline V gene has CDR1 MNHNY and CDR2 SVGAGI (reference sequence). CDR3 length: 15 residues. This CDR3 is CASSYLLAGGGEQFF. The CDR3 DNA follows: TGTGCCAGCAGTTACTTGCTAGCGGGAGGGGGTGAGCAGTTCTTC.

A remark on this clonotype: A much more abundant neighbour one base away suggests this may be a read error. This sequence joins TRBV20-1 and TRBJ1-2, with TRBD1 identical over 9 bases. Trimming at V came to 3 bases and at J to 6 bases, leaving 8 bases not matched to a gene. There are 14 residues in the CDR3. Per the germline V gene, CDR1 is DFQATT and CDR2 is SNEGSKA (reference sequence). This CDR3 is CSARDIGTGNGYTF. The CDR3 DNA reads as TGCAGTGCTAGGGACATAGGGACAGGGAATGGCTACACCTTC.

The chain couples TRBV28 to TRBJ2-3; D unclear. V lost 6 bases to trimming and J lost 2 bases, with 9 bases between them. This CDR3 is 13 amino acids long. Germline CDR1 and CDR2: MDHEN and SYDVKM. CDR3 coding DNA: TGTGCCAGCAGCCTCTTGTCCACAGATACGCAGTATTTT. Its protein product is CASSLLSTDTQYF.

Note on this clonotype: The conserved final phenylalanine or tryptophan is absent from the CDR3, which likely points to a read error. The chain has TRBV11-2 and TRBJ2-1, with D hard to call. The germline gives CDR1 SGHAT, CDR2 FQNNGV. V was shortened by 3 bases and J by 5 bases, with 14 bases between the two germline ends. This CDR3 contains 15 residues. The CDR3 DNA reads as TGTGCCAGCAGCTTCTTTTCTCCCCCCCACAATGAGCAGTTCTCC. It translates to CASSFFSPPHNEQFS.